A single sample is the source of the 6 T cell receptor beta chains below, sequenced in a study of CD8+ T cells in alopecia areata. Treatment here: oral pan-JAK inhibitor, 5-10 mg twice daily. Reverse transcription of extracted RNA yielded cDNA, which provided the sequencing template. This table comes from immunoSEQ multiplex PCR, and its TCRdb copy is limited to in-frame clones, with some not included. The sample includes 190,000 or so clones, around 60% of them seen just once. Specimen: CD8+ T cells sorted from blood, collected at week 24, from a patient treated with tofacitinib. Receptors originate from a human donor with alopecia areata.

The chain combines TRBV4-1 with TRBJ2-2; either TRBD1 or TRBD2 may fit D (6 bases each). The CDR3 totals 15 residues. V was clipped by 1 base and J by 8 bases, with 14 bases between them. CDR1 and CDR2 from the germline V gene are MGHRA and YSYEKL. CDR3 coding DNA: TGCGCCAGCAGCCAAGGTCCTCGGGGGCAGGGGGAGCTGTTTTTT. It codes for CASSQGPRGQGELFF.

The rearrangement links TRBV4-1 to TRBJ1-1; 7 bases line up with TRBD1. V lost 3 bases to trimming and J lost 8 bases; unmatched junction nucleotides: 9. Germline V lookup: CDR1 MGHRA, CDR2 YSYEKL. The CDR3 contains 14 residues. The CDR3 DNA sequence: TGCGCCAGCAGCCACCTCGTTCTCAGGGGGGAAGCTTTCTTT. Encoded protein: CASSHLVLRGEAFF.

This chain links TRBV18 with TRBJ1-4; 8 nucleotides line up with TRBD1. From germline, CDR1 is KGHSH and CDR2 LQKENI. The junction had 3 bases not matched to a gene; V was cut back by 3 bases and J by 6 bases. CDR3 length: 14 residues. The CDR3 coding sequence is TGTGCCAGCTCACCCACAGGGGGGGATGAAAAACTGTTTTTT. Its translation: CASSPTGGDEKLFF. Combining the CDR3 with reference TRBV18 and TRBJ1-4 gives the whole variable domain NAGVMQNPRHLVRRRGQEARLRCSPMKGHSHVYWYRQLPEEGLKFMVYLQKENIIDESGMPKERFSAEFPKEGPSILRIQQVVRGDSAAYFCASSPTGGDEKLFFGSGTQLSVL.

This chain connects TRBV27 to TRBJ2-7; possible D gene TRBD2, 6 bases. The CDR3 spans 15 residues. Germline CDR1 MNHEY, CDR2 SMNVEV (reference sequence). Trimming shortened V by 2 bases and J by 2 bases, and 13 bases separated the two germline ends. CDR3 in amino acids: CASSLMASETYEQYF. The CDR3 DNA is TGTGCCAGCAGTTTAATGGCTAGCGAGACCTACGAGCAGTACTTC.

This clone was detected only a few times. The rearrangement links TRBV9 to TRBJ2-5, with a tentative D call TRBD2 (5 bases). V lost 1 base, J lost 11 bases, and 12 bases lay in between. The CDR3 sequence is 12 residues long. Germline-derived CDR1 and CDR2 are SGDLS and YYNGEE. CDR3 coding DNA: TGTGCCAGCAGCGTATTTGAGGGAGAGCAGTACTTC. This translates into CASSVFEGEQYF. The complete variable domain, with remaining parts taken from reference TRBV9 and TRBJ2-5, reads DSGVTQTPKHLITATGQRVTLRCSPRSGDLSVYWYQQSLDQGLQFLIQYYNGEERAKGNILERFSAQQFPDLHSELNLSSLELGDSALYFCASSVFEGEQYFGPGTRLLVL.

This sequence joins TRBV6-1 and TRBJ2-3, with unresolved D. Trimming removed 2 bases from V and 2 bases from J, with 8 bases in between. Germline assignment: CDR1 MNHNS and CDR2 SASEGT. The CDR3 sequence is 14 residues long. CDR3: CASSESPATDTQYF. The CDR3 DNA reads as TGTGCCAGCAGTGAATCCCCAGCCACAGATACGCAGTATTTT.